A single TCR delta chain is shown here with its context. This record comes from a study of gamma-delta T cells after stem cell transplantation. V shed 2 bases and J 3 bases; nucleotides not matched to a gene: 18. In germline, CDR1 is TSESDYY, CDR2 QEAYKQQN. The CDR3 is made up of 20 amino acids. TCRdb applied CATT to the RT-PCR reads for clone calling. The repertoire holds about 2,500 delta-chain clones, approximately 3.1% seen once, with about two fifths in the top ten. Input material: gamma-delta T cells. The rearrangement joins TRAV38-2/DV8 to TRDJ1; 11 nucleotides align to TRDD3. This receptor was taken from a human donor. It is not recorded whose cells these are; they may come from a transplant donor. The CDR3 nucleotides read TGTGCTTATAGGAGTTTATTCCTACCCTGGGGGATACCCAATCCCGATAAACTCATCTTT. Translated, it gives CAYRSLFLPWGIPNPDKLIF.